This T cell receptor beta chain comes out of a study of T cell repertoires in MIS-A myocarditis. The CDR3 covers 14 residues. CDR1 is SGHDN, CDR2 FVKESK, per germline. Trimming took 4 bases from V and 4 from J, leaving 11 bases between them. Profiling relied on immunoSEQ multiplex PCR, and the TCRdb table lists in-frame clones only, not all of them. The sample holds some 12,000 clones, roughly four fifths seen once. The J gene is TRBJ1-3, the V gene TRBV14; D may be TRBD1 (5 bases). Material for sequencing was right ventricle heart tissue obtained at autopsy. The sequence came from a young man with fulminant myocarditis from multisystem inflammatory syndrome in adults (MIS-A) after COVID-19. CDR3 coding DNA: TGTGCCAGCAGCCGAGGGACGGACGGAAACACCATATATTTT. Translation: CASSRGTDGNTIYF.